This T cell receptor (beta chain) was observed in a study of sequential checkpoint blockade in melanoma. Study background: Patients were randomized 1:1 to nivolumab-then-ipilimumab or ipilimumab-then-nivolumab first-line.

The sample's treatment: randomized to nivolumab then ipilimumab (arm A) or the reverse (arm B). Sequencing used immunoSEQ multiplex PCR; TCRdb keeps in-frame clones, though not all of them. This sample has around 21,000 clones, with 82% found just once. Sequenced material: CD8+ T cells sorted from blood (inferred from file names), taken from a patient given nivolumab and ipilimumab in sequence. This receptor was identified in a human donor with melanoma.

This CDR3 reads CASSFRGPPNINTDTQYF. CDR3 nucleotide sequence: TGTGCCAGCAGTTTCAGGGGGCCTCCCAACATAAACACAGATACGCAGTATTTT. The chain joins TRBV27 to TRBJ2-3; 8 bases align to TRBD1. Germline V gene data show CDR1 as MNHEY and CDR2 as SMNVEV (reference sequence). This CDR3 comprises 18 residues. V was clipped by 3 bases and J by 2 bases; unmatched bases: 13.